This T cell receptor beta chain was retrieved from a study of blood T cell repertoires in COVID-19. Assay used: immunoSEQ multiplex PCR; TCRdb lists only in-frame clones, some missing. Of 70,000 to 90,000 clones listed, roughly 85% are singletons. The CDR3 is 14 residues long. Germline values: CDR1 LGHNA, CDR2 YNFKEQ. Trimming took 8 bases from V and 1 from J, leaving 14 bases between them. In this sample, this clone turned up once. This TCR was sampled from a man aged 60-69 years with acute or convalescent COVID-19. The sample comprised peripheral blood. V usage is TRBV4-2 and J usage is TRBJ2-5, with D tentatively TRBD2 (6 bases). In DNA, the CDR3 is TGTGCCAGCCGCTCGGGGGTTACCCAAGAGACCCAGTACTTC. Translation: CASRSGVTQETQYF.